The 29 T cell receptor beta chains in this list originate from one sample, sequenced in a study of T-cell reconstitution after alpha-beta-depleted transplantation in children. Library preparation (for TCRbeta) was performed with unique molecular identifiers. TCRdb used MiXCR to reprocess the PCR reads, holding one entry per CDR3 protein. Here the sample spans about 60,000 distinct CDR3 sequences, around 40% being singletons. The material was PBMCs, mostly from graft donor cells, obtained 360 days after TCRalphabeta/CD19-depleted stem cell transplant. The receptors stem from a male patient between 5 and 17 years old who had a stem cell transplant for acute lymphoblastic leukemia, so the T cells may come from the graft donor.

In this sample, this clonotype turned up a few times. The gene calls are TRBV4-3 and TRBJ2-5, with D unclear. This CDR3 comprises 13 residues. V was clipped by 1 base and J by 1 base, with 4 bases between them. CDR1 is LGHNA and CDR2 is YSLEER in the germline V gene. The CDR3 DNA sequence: TGCGCCAGCAGCCAAGGACTCCAAGAGACCCAGTACTTC. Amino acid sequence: CASSQGLQETQYF.

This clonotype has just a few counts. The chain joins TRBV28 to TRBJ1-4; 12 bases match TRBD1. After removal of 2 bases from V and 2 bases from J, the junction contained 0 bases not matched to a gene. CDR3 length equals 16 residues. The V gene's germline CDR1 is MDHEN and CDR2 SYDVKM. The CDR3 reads CASSLGTGGTNEKLFF. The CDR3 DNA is TGTGCCAGCAGTTTAGGGACAGGGGGCACTAATGAAAAACTGTTTTTT.

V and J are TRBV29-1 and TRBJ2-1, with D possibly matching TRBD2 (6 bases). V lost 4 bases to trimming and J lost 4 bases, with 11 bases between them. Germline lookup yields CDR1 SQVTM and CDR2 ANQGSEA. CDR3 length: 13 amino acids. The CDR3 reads CSVVGRAYNEQFF. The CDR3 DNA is TGCAGCGTTGTCGGGAGAGCGTACAATGAGCAGTTCTTC.

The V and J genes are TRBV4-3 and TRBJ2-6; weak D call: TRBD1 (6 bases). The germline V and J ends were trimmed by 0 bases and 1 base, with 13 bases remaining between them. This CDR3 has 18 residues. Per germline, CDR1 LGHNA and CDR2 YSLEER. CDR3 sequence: CASSQDPGVVSGANVLTF. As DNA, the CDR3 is TGCGCCAGCAGCCAAGATCCAGGGGTGGTTTCTGGGGCCAACGTCCTGACTTTC.

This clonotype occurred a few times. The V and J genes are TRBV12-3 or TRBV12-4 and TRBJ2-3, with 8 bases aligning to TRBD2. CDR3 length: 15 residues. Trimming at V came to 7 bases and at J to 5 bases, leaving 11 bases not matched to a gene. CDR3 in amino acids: CASTHSGTAGDTQYF. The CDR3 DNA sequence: TGTGCCAGCACTCATAGCGGGACCGCCGGAGATACGCAGTATTTT.

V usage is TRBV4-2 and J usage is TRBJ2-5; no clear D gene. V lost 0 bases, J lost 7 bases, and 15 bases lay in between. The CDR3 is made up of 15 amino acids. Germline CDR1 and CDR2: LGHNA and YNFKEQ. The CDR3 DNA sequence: TGTGCCAGCAGCCAAGATCTGGGAACCCCGGGGACCCAGTACTTC. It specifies CASSQDLGTPGTQYF.

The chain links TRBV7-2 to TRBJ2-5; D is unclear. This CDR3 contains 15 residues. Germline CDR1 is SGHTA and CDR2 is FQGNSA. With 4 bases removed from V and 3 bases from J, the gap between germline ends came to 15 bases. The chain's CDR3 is CASSYLKFEKETQYF. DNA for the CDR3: TGTGCCAGCAGCTACCTGAAGTTCGAGAAAGAGACCCAGTACTTC.

The CDR3 DNA follows: TGTGCCAGCAGTTACTCAGGATTTTATCCCTACGAGCAGTACTTC. Translation gives CASSYSGFYPYEQYF. V is TRBV6-5 and J is TRBJ2-7; D is undetermined. The length of the CDR3 is 15 residues. The germline V gene has CDR1 MNHEY and CDR2 SVGAGI. Trimming pared 0 bases from V and 2 bases from J, leaving 11 bases between.

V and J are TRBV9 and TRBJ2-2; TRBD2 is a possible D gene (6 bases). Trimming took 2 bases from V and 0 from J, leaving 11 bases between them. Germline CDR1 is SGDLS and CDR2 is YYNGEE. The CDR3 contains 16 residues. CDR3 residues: CASSVSGSTNTGELFF. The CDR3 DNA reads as TGTGCCAGCAGCGTCAGCGGGTCCACGAACACCGGGGAGCTGTTTTTT.

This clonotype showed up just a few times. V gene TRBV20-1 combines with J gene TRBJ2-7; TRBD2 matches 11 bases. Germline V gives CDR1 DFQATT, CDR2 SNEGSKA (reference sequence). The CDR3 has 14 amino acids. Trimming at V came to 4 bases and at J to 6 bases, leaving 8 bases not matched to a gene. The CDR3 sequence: CSATRSGGASEQYF. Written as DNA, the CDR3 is TGCAGTGCTACCCGTAGCGGGGGGGCCAGCGAGCAGTACTTC.

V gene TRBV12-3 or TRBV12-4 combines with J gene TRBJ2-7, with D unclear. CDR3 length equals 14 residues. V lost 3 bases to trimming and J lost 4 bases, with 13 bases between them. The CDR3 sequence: CASSLVAALYEQYF. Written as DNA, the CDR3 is TGTGCCAGCAGTTTGGTCGCGGCACTTTACGAGCAGTACTTC.

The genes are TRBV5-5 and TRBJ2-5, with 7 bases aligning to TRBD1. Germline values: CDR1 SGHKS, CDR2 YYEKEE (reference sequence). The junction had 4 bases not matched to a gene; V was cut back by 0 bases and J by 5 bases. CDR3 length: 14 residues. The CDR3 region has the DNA TGTGCCAGCAGCTTGGAGAGGGGGCTGGAGACCCAGTACTTC. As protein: CASSLERGLETQYF. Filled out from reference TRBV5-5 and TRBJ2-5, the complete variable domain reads DAGVTQSPTHLIKTRGQQVTLRCSPISGHKSVSWYQQVLGQGPQFIFQYYEKEERGRGNFPDRFSARQFPNYSSELNVNALLLGDSALYLCASSLERGLETQYFGPGTRLLVL.

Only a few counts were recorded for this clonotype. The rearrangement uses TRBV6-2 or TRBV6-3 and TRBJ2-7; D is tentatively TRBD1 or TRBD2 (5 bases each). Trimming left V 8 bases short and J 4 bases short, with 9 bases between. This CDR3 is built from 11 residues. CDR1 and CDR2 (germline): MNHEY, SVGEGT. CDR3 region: CASLRGYEQYF. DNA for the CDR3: TGTGCCAGCTTGAGGGGATACGAGCAGTACTTC.

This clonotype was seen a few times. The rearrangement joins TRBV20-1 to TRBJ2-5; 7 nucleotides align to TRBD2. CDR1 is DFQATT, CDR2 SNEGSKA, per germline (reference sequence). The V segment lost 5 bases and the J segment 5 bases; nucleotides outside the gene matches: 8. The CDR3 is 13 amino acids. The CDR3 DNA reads TGCAGTGCTGGGAGCGGGATTTGGGAGACCCAGTACTTC. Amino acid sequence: CSAGSGIWETQYF.

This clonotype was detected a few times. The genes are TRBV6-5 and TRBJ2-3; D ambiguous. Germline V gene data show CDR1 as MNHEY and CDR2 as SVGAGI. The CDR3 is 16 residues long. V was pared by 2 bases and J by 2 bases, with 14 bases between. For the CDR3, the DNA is TGTGCCAGCAGTTACGGCACAGTTAGTGACACAGATACGCAGTATTTT. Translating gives CASSYGTVSDTDTQYF.

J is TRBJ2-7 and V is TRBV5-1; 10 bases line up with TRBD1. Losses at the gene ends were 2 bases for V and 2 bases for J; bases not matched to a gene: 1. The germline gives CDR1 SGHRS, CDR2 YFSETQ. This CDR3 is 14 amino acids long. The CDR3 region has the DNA TGCGCCAGCAGCTTCGGGACAGGGGCCTACGAGCAGTACTTC. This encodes CASSFGTGAYEQYF.

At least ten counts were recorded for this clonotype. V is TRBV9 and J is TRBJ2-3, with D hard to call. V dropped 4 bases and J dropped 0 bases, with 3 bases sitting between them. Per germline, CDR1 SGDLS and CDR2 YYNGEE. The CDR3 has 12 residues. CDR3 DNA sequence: TGTGCCAGCAGCCAGAGCACAGATACGCAGTATTTT. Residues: CASSQSTDTQYF.

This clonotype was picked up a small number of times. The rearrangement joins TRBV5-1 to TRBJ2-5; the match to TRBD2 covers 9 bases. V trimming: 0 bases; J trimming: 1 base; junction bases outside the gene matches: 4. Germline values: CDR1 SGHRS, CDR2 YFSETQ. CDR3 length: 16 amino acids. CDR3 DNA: TGCGCCAGCAGCTTGGCTCTAGCGGGACCCCAAGAGACCCAGTACTTC. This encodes CASSLALAGPQETQYF.

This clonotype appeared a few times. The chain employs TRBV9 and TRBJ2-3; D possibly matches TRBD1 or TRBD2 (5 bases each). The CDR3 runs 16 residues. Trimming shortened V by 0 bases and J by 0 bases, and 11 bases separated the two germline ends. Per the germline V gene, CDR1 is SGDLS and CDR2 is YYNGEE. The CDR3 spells CASSVGGIPSTDTQYF. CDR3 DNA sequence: TGTGCCAGCAGCGTAGGGGGGATACCTAGCACAGATACGCAGTATTTT.

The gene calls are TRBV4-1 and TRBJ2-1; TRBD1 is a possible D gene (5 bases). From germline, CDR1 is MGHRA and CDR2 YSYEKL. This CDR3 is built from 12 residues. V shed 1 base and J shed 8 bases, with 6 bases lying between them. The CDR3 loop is CASSQVGDEQFF. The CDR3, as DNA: TGCGCCAGCAGCCAAGTAGGGGATGAGCAGTTCTTC.

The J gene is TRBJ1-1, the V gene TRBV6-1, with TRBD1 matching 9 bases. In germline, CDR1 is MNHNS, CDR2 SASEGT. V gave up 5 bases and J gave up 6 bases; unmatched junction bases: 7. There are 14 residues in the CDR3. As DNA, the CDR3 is TGTGCCAGCAGTAAGGGGACAGGGTTCGCTGAAGCTTTCTTT. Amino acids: CASSKGTGFAEAFF.

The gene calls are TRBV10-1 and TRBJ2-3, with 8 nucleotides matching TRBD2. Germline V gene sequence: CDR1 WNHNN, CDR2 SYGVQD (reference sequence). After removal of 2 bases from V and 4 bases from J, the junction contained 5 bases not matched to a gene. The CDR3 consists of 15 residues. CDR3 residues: CASSENPGGPDTQYF. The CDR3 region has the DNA TGCGCCAGCAGTGAGAACCCGGGAGGGCCAGATACGCAGTATTTT.

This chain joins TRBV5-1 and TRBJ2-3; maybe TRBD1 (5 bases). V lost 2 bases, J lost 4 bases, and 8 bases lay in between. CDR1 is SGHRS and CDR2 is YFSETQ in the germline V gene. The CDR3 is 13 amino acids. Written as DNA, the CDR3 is TGCGCCAGCAGCTTAGGGGCTCCAGATACGCAGTATTTT. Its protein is CASSLGAPDTQYF.

The CDR3, as DNA: TGTGCTGCAGGTGGCAGTTCTAACTACGAGCAGTACTTC. Translation gives CAAGGSSNYEQYF. The rearrangement uses TRBV10-3 and TRBJ2-7; D is unresolved. Germline assignment: CDR1 ENHRY and CDR2 SYGVKD. This CDR3 is 13 amino acids long.

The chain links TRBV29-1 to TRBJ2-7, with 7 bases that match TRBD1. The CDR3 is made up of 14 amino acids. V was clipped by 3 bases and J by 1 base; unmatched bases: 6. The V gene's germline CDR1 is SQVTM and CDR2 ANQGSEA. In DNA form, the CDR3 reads TGCAGCGTTGATGGCATACAGGGGTCCTACGAGCAGTACTTC. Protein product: CSVDGIQGSYEQYF.

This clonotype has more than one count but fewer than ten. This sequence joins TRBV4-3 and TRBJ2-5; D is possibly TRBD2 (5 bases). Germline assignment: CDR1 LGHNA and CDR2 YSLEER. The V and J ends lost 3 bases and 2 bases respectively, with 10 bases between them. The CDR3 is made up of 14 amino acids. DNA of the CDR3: TGCGCCAGCAGCCACCTGGGGAGACAAGAGACCCAGTACTTC. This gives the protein CASSHLGRQETQYF.

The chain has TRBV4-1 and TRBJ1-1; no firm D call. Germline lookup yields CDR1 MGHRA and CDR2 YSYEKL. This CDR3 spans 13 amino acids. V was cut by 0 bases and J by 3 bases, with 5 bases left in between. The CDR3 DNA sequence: TGCGCCAGCAGCCAAGAAGGGCACACTGAAGCTTTCTTT. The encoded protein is CASSQEGHTEAFF.

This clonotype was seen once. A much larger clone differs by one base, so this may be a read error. CDR3 in amino acids: CSVQGWGLAFNERFF. The CDR3 coding sequence is TGCAGCGTTCAGGGATGGGGACTAGCTTTCAATGAGCGGTTCTTC. J is TRBJ2-1 and V is TRBV29-1; 9 nucleotides line up with TRBD2. Germline values: CDR1 SQVTM, CDR2 ANQGSEA. The length of the CDR3 is 15 residues.

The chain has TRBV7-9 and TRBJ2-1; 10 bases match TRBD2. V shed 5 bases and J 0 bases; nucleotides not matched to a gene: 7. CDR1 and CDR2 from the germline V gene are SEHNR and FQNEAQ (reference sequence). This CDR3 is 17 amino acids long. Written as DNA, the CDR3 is TGTGCCAGCAGCCCACAACTAGCGGGGCCCTCCTACAATGAGCAGTTCTTC. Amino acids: CASSPQLAGPSYNEQFF.